The clone carrying this TCR beta chain was detected a few times. Antigen unknown. A second PCR, run for about 7 to 11 cycles, used a sample-barcoded 5' primer plus a J-beta primer mix. Tags on each cDNA molecule came from a template-switch adaptor with 12 random nucleotides. TCRdb called the 5' RACE reads again in MiXCR, with one record for every CDR3 protein. The table has more than 1 million distinct CDR3 sequences, around 43% seen once. This sample is part of a study of blood T cells in healthy people across ages. Study-wide results and limits: Long-lived donors had more naive CD4+ cells and higher diversity than aged donors. PBMC samples, being unsorted, prevented any conclusive comparison of naive and antigen-experienced cells.

Total RNA was extracted at no less than 6 micrograms per sample. The V end was cut by 0 bases, the J end by 2 bases, with 11 bases between. The germline gives CDR1 DFQATT, CDR2 SNEGSKA (reference sequence). There are 16 residues in the CDR3. The V and J genes are TRBV20-1 and TRBJ1-6; D gene uncertain. Material for sequencing was blood. This TCR came from a woman aged 55-70 years in good health. CDR3: CSARDDTSAYNSPLHF. The CDR3 DNA sequence: TGCAGTGCTAGAGATGACACCTCTGCCTATAATTCACCCCTCCACTTT.